One sample yielded the 29 T cell receptor beta chains listed below, sequenced in a study of follicular helper T cells after annual influenza vaccination. Repertoires were generated with immunoSEQ multiplex PCR, while TCRdb's copy carries only in-frame clones and drops some. The sample has around 7,000 clones, 82% seen once. Time point in this sample: 2015-2016 season, 7 days after influenza vaccination. The sequencing here drew on CXCR5- memory CD4+ T cells sorted from blood, taken 7 days after influenza vaccination. Receptors were obtained from an adult who received the influenza vaccine.

The chain joins TRBV30 to TRBJ2-1; possibly TRBD1 or TRBD2 for D (7 bases each). The CDR3 runs 18 residues. Per the germline V gene, CDR1 is GTSNPN and CDR2 is SVGIG (reference sequence). Deletions cut 2 bases from V and 7 bases from J, with 27 bases between. CDR3 sequence reads: CAWSRTGGLGGKLNEQFF. The CDR3, as DNA: TGTGCCTGGAGTCGGACAGGTGGACTAGGGGGGAAGTTGAATGAGCAGTTCTTC.

The V and J genes are TRBV5-1 and TRBJ2-3; TRBD2 matches at 10 bases. In germline, CDR1 is SGHRS, CDR2 YFSETQ. The CDR3 runs to 16 residues. V shed 0 bases, J shed 6 bases, and the junction held 7 bases outside the gene matches. The CDR3 sequence: CASSLVLAGAGDTQYF. The DNA for the CDR3 is TGCGCCAGCAGCTTGGTCCTAGCGGGGGCCGGGGATACGCAGTATTTT.

The CDR3 region is CASSQDVDRLNYGYTF. The DNA of the CDR3 is TGTGCCAGCAGCCAAGACGTCGACAGGCTAAACTATGGCTACACCTTC. This sequence joins TRBV4-2 and TRBJ1-2; a weak D match, TRBD1 (6 bases). Trimming took off 0 bases at V and 2 bases at J, with 13 bases between the two ends. The V gene's germline CDR1 is LGHNA and CDR2 YNFKEQ. This CDR3 comprises 16 residues.

The chain links TRBV6-5 to TRBJ2-7; 10 nucleotides agree with TRBD1. The CDR3 totals 15 residues. The germline gives CDR1 MNHEY, CDR2 SVGAGI. V lost 2 bases and J lost 4; bases outside the gene matches: 5. CDR3: CASSYTTGGRYEQYF. The DNA of the CDR3 is TGTGCCAGCAGTTACACGACAGGGGGCAGGTACGAGCAGTACTTC.

This clone has a handful of counts. V and J are TRBV9 and TRBJ2-7; no definite D call. V shed 3 bases and J shed 5 bases, with 6 bases lying between them. This CDR3 spans 11 amino acids. Germline CDR1 SGDLS, CDR2 YYNGEE. DNA of the CDR3: TGTGCCAGCAGCGGAAGAGACGAGCAGTACTTC. It is translated as CASSGRDEQYF.

This chain connects TRBV4-3 to TRBJ1-1; 7 positions agree with TRBD1. There are 16 residues in the CDR3. J lost 1 base, V lost 0 bases, and 5 bases had no gene match. From germline, CDR1 is LGHNA and CDR2 YSLEER. The CDR3 sequence: CASSQDRGTANTEAFF. CDR3 DNA sequence: TGCGCCAGCAGCCAAGATCGCGGGACAGCGAACACTGAAGCTTTCTTT.

The genes are TRBV6-6 and TRBJ1-1, with D uncertain. The V end was cut by 7 bases, the J end by 0 bases, with 12 bases between. CDR3 length equals 14 residues. In germline, CDR1 is MNHNY, CDR2 SVGAGI (reference sequence). The CDR3 DNA sequence: TGTGCCAGCACCGGCAGTAGCATGAACACTGAAGCTTTCTTT. Translating gives CASTGSSMNTEAFF.

The V gene is TRBV5-1, the J gene TRBJ1-4; unclear D gene. From germline, CDR1 is SGHRS and CDR2 YFSETQ. This CDR3 spans 16 amino acids. The V and J ends lost 0 bases and 0 bases respectively, with 9 bases between them. The CDR3 loop is CASSLDGGATNEKLFF. In DNA form, the CDR3 reads TGCGCCAGCAGCTTGGATGGCGGAGCAACTAATGAAAAACTGTTTTTT.

This clone came up a few times. CDR3: CASSDNRGLGEQYF. The CDR3 bases are TGTGCCAGCAGCGACAACAGGGGGCTAGGGGAGCAGTACTTC. The genes are TRBV11-3 and TRBJ2-7; 9 nucleotides line up with TRBD1. V shed 5 bases, J shed 7 bases, and the junction held 9 bases outside the gene matches. The CDR3 spans 14 residues. Germline values: CDR1 SGHNT, CDR2 YENEEA.

This chain joins TRBV2 and TRBJ2-3, with TRBD2 identical over 13 bases. This CDR3 has 15 residues. The germline V gene has CDR1 SNHLY and CDR2 FYNNEI. V lost 7 bases, J lost 4 bases, and 5 bases stayed unmatched. CDR3 nucleotide sequence: TGTGCCAGCAAGGAACTAGCGGGGGGGGCAGATACGCAGTATTTT. Protein product: CASKELAGGADTQYF.

This clone turned up a few times. The chain carries TRBV7-9 and TRBJ1-2; tentative D call: TRBD1 (6 bases). V shed 0 bases and J shed 0 bases, with 14 bases lying between them. This CDR3 is built from 17 residues. Germline values: CDR1 SEHNR, CDR2 FQNEAQ (reference sequence). The DNA of the CDR3 is TGTGCCAGCAGCTTAGCCAGGGGCCCGTTAGCTAACTATGGCTACACCTTC. This encodes CASSLARGPLANYGYTF.

This chain uses TRBV19 with TRBJ1-1, with D tentatively TRBD1 (5 bases). V was cut by 3 bases and J by 1 base, with 9 bases left in between. Germline V gene sequence: CDR1 LNHDA, CDR2 SQIVND (reference sequence). The CDR3 is 14 amino acids. The CDR3 DNA reads TGTGCCAGTAGTATTCGGGGGGGGAACACTGAAGCTTTCTTT. It yields the protein CASSIRGGNTEAFF.

In DNA form, the CDR3 reads TGTGCCAGCAGCAACGGGAGGGTTGATACGCAGTATTTT. Protein sequence: CASSNGRVDTQYF. V gene TRBV7-2 combines with J gene TRBJ2-3; 8 nucleotides match TRBD2. V shed 5 bases, J shed 6 bases, and the junction held 4 bases outside the gene matches. Germline values: CDR1 SGHTA, CDR2 FQGNSA. This CDR3 contains 13 residues.

The chain combines TRBV15 with TRBJ1-5, with D possibly being TRBD1 (5 bases). With 3 bases removed from V and 7 bases from J, the gap between germline ends came to 19 bases. The CDR3 totals 16 residues. Germline-derived CDR1 and CDR2 are LNHNV and YYDKDF (reference sequence). In nucleotides, the CDR3 is TGTGCCACCAGCAGCGACCCGGGCCGGGGGTACCAGCCCCAGCATTTT. It yields the protein CATSSDPGRGYQPQHF.

V usage is TRBV6-1 and J usage is TRBJ2-7; 8 positions match TRBD2. CDR1 and CDR2 from the germline V gene are MNHNS and SASEGT. The J segment lost 1 base and the V segment lost 1 base, leaving 0 bases of the junction unmatched. The CDR3 runs 14 residues. The CDR3 sequence is CASSEVAGSYEQYF. CDR3 sequence (DNA): TGTGCCAGCAGTGAAGTAGCGGGGTCCTACGAGCAGTACTTC.

The genes are TRBV9 and TRBJ1-1; no firm D call. Germline values: CDR1 SGDLS, CDR2 YYNGEE. V was clipped by 0 bases and J by 4 bases, with 16 bases between them. This CDR3 is built from 16 residues. CDR3 in amino acids: CASSVGPRTPTTEAFF. The DNA of the CDR3 is TGTGCCAGCAGCGTAGGACCCAGGACCCCGACCACTGAAGCTTTCTTT. Full variable domain (missing parts from reference TRBV9 and TRBJ1-1): DSGVTQTPKHLITATGQRVTLRCSPRSGDLSVYWYQQSLDQGLQFLIQYYNGEERAKGNILERFSAQQFPDLHSELNLSSLELGDSALYFCASSVGPRTPTTEAFFGQGTRLTVV.

This rearrangement joins TRBV5-6 to TRBJ2-7, with D uncertain. Looked up from germline, CDR1 is SGHDT and CDR2 is YYEEEE. V dropped 4 bases and J dropped 0 bases, with 8 bases sitting between them. The CDR3 runs to 13 residues. DNA for the CDR3: TGTGCCAGCAGCCTCCCGAGCTCCTACGAGCAGTACTTC. Translating it yields CASSLPSSYEQYF.

V is TRBV18 and J is TRBJ1-5, with D maybe TRBD1 (6 bases). V gave up 0 bases and J gave up 6 bases, with 15 bases separating them. Looked up from germline, CDR1 is KGHSH and CDR2 is LQKENI. The CDR3 extends over 16 amino acids. The CDR3 sequence is CASSPPNRGGSQPQHF. In DNA, the CDR3 is TGTGCCAGCTCACCACCGAATCGAGGGGGTAGTCAGCCCCAGCATTTT.

The rearrangement joins TRBV5-1 to TRBJ1-1; 9 positions match TRBD1. Germline V gene lookup returns CDR1 SGHRS and CDR2 YFSETQ. V was pared by 4 bases and J by 6 bases, with 4 bases of the junction left unmatched. The CDR3 sequence is 13 residues long. The CDR3 is CASSVQGAAEAFF. Written as DNA, the CDR3 is TGCGCCAGCAGCGTACAGGGGGCGGCTGAAGCTTTCTTT.

The rearrangement links TRBV27 to TRBJ2-5, with D maybe TRBD2 (5 bases). CDR3 length equals 14 residues. Germline V CDR1 and CDR2: MNHEY, SMNVEV (reference sequence). With 8 bases removed from V and 5 bases from J, the gap between germline ends came to 18 bases. The CDR3 sequence is CASRGSLAGETQYF. CDR3 DNA: TGTGCCAGCCGTGGAAGCCTAGCAGGCGAGACCCAGTACTTC.

The chain carries TRBV7-2 and TRBJ2-1, with 7 positions matching TRBD1. Germline CDR1 is SGHTA and CDR2 is FQGNSA. The V segment lost 2 bases and the J segment 0 bases; nucleotides outside the gene matches: 1. The CDR3 is 15 amino acids. CDR3 sequence: CASSLRTGSYNEQFF. CDR3 coding DNA: TGTGCCAGCAGCTTACGGACAGGCTCCTACAATGAGCAGTTCTTC. Full variable domain (outside the CDR3, taken from reference TRBV7-2 and TRBJ2-1): GAGVSQSPSNKVTEKGKDVELRCDPISGHTALYWYRQSLGQGLEFLIYFQGNSAPDKSGLPSDRFSAERTGGSVSTLTIQRTQQEDSAVYLCASSLRTGSYNEQFFGPGTRLTVL.

The V call is TRBV2, the J call TRBJ2-1; 8 nucleotides align to TRBD1. Germline assignment: CDR1 SNHLY and CDR2 FYNNEI. The CDR3 sequence is 15 residues long. The V and J ends lost 5 bases and 3 bases, in that order; junction bases with no gene match: 6. The DNA of the CDR3 is TGTGCCAGCAGTCAGACAGGGGCCTACTACAATGAGCAGTTCTTC. This gives the protein CASSQTGAYYNEQFF.

This clone was seen a single time. The J gene is TRBJ2-7, the V gene TRBV6-4; 7 bases align to TRBD2. This CDR3 comprises 18 residues. The V gene end was trimmed by 4 bases and the J gene end by 1 base; junction bases not matched to a gene: 16. Germline CDR1 and CDR2: MRHNA and SNTAGT. The DNA for the CDR3 is TGTGCCAGCAGTGTTAATCAAACTAGCGAACCGTTATCCTACGAGCAGTACTTC. It translates to CASSVNQTSEPLSYEQYF.

This sequence joins TRBV2 and TRBJ2-1, with 14 bases lining up with TRBD2. The CDR3 runs to 18 residues. Trimming cost V 4 bases and J 1 base; bases outside gene matches: 6. CDR1 and CDR2 from the germline V gene are SNHLY and FYNNEI. The DNA of the CDR3 is TGTGCCAGCAGTGGGGGACTAGCGGGAGTTCTATCCTACAATGAGCAGTTCTTC. Protein: CASSGGLAGVLSYNEQFF.

The CDR3 DNA follows: TGTGCCAGCAGCGTAGAATTCGGGGGGCCGAGGGATACGCAGTATTTT. Its translation is CASSVEFGGPRDTQYF. This chain links TRBV7-2 with TRBJ2-3; possible D gene TRBD2, 7 bases. The CDR3 has 16 residues. Trimming cost V 5 bases and J 6 bases, with 21 bases left between them. Germline-derived CDR1 and CDR2 are SGHTA and FQGNSA. Full variable domain (outside the CDR3, taken from reference TRBV7-2 and TRBJ2-3): GAGVSQSPSNKVTEKGKDVELRCDPISGHTALYWYRQSLGQGLEFLIYFQGNSAPDKSGLPSDRFSAERTGGSVSTLTIQRTQQEDSAVYLCASSVEFGGPRDTQYFGPGTRLTVL.

V is TRBV2 and J is TRBJ1-1, with a tentative D call TRBD1 (5 bases). V gave up 0 bases and J gave up 5 bases, with 10 bases separating them. Per germline, CDR1 SNHLY and CDR2 FYNNEI. The CDR3 is made up of 14 amino acids. The CDR3 sequence is CASSEARGGTEAFF. The DNA of the CDR3 is TGTGCCAGCAGTGAAGCGCGGGGGGGGACTGAAGCTTTCTTT.

The chain employs TRBV5-1 and TRBJ1-1, with TRBD1 as a possible D gene (5 bases). Trimming shortened V by 5 bases and J by 1 base, and 15 bases separated the two germline ends. The germline V gene encodes CDR1 SGHRS and CDR2 YFSETQ. The CDR3 has 15 amino acids. The CDR3 is CASSPQGRENTEAFF. The CDR3 DNA reads as TGCGCCAGCAGTCCGCAGGGCAGGGAGAACACTGAAGCTTTCTTT. Drawing the rest from reference TRBV5-1 and TRBJ1-1, the complete variable domain is KAGVTQTPRYLIKTRGQQVTLSCSPISGHRSVSWYQQTPGQGLQFLFEYFSETQRNKGNFPGRFSGRQFSNSRSEMNVSTLELGDSALYLCASSPQGRENTEAFFGQGTRLTVV.

The chain recombines TRBV30 with TRBJ1-2; no firm D call. CDR1 GTSNPN and CDR2 SVGIG come from the germline V gene (reference sequence). The V gene lost 1 base and the J gene lost 4 bases, with 4 bases spanning the gap. The CDR3 is 11 residues long. The CDR3 here is CAWSAGYGYTF. In DNA form, the CDR3 reads TGTGCCTGGAGTGCAGGCTATGGCTACACCTTC.

This clone was counted only a few times. The rearrangement joins TRBV7-2 to TRBJ2-7; D remains unclear. CDR1 and CDR2 from the germline V gene are SGHTA and FQGNSA. V was clipped by 1 base and J by 3 bases, with 7 bases between them. This CDR3 has 13 residues. The DNA for the CDR3 is TGTGCCAGCAGCTTAGATGGCAGCTACGAGCAGTACTTC. This gives the protein CASSLDGSYEQYF.